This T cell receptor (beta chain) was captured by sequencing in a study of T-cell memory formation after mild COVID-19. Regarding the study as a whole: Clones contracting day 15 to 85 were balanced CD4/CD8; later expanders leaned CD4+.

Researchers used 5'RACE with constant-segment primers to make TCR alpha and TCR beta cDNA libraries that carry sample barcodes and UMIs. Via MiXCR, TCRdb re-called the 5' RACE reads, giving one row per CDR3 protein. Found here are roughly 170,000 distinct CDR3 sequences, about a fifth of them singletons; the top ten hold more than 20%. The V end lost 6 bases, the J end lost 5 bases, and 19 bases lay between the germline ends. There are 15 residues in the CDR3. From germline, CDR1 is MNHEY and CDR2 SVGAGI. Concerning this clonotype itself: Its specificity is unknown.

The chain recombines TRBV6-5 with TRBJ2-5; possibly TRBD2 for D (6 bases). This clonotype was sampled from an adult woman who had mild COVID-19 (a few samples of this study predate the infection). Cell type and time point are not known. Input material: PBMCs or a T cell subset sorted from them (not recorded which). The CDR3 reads CASRGGNYRWETQYF. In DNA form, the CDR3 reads TGTGCCAGCAGAGGAGGGAACTACCGGTGGGAGACCCAGTACTTC.